This T cell receptor (beta chain) was sequenced during a study of cytomegalovirus exposure and HLA in healthy donors. The PCR made use of 60 Vbeta and 13 Jbeta primers. Assay used: immunoSEQ multiplex PCR; TCRdb lists only in-frame clones, some missing. The sample totals approximately 45,000 clones; its top ten clones hold less than 2.5%. Germline lookup yields CDR1 SGDLS and CDR2 YYNGEE. The CDR3 runs 18 residues. Trimming shortened V by 4 bases and J by 1 base, and 21 bases separated the two germline ends. This TCR derives from a woman in her forties in good health and CMV-seronegative. The material sequenced was PBMCs. The gene calls are TRBV9 and TRBJ1-3; D is undetermined. Here the CDR3 DNA reads TGTGCCAGCAGCCCTCGGGTCCTACCCCACTCTTCTGGAAACACCATATATTTT. Translating gives CASSPRVLPHSSGNTIYF. Full variable domain (missing parts from reference TRBV9 and TRBJ1-3): DSGVTQTPKHLITATGQRVTLRCSPRSGDLSVYWYQQSLDQGLQFLIQYYNGEERAKGNILERFSAQQFPDLHSELNLSSLELGDSALYFCASSPRVLPHSSGNTIYFGEGSWLTVV.